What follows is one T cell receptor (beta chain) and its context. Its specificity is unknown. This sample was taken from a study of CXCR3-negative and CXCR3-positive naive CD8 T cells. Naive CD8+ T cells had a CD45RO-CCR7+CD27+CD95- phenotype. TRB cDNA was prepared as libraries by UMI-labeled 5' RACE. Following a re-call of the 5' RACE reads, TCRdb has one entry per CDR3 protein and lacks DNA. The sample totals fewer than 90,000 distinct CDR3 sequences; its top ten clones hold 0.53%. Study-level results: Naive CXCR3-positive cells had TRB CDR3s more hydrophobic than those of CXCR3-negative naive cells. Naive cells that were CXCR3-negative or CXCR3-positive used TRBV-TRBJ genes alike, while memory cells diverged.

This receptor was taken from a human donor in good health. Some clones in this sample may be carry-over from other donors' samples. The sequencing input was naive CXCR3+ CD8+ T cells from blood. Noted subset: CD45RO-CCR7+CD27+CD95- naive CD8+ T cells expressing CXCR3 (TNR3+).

The CDR3 here is CASSQDLAGEGDEQYF. The rearrangement links TRBV3-1 to TRBJ2-7; without DNA, the TCRdb call of TRBD2 cannot be checked. This CDR3 spans 16 amino acids. CDR1 and CDR2 (germline): LGHDT, YNNKEL (reference sequence).